Each of the 5 T cell receptor beta chains below was sequenced from the same sample in a study of cytomegalovirus exposure and HLA in healthy donors. PCR amplification relied on 60 Vbeta primers (plus 13 Jbeta primers). TCRdb keeps only in-frame clones here, not all; method: immunoSEQ multiplex PCR. Among 100,000 to 150,000 clones listed, approximately 74% were seen once. The sample was PBMCs. These receptors originate from a woman aged 45 to 65 in good health and CMV-seropositive.

This clone appeared a few times. The chain carries TRBV11-2 and TRBJ1-1, with 9 bases identical to TRBD1. J lost 7 bases, V lost 3 bases, and 12 bases had no gene match. The germline gives CDR1 SGHAT, CDR2 FQNNGV. This CDR3 comprises 16 residues. CDR3 nucleotides: TGTGCCAGCAGCTTGAGGGACAGGGCTTACGGGGATGAAGCTTTCTTT. It yields the protein CASSLRDRAYGDEAFF.

This CDR3 reads CASSERGVEKLFF. CDR3 nucleotides: TGTGCCAGCAGTGAACGGGGTGTGGAAAAACTGTTTTTT. V usage is TRBV2 and J usage is TRBJ1-4, with unresolved D. V was trimmed by 2 bases and J by 8 bases, leaving 9 bases between them. CDR1 SNHLY and CDR2 FYNNEI come from the germline V gene. This CDR3 spans 13 amino acids.

The chain recombines TRBV5-1 with TRBJ1-4; 9 bases map to TRBD1. V lost 4 bases, J lost 5 bases, and 6 bases stayed unmatched. Germline CDR1 reads SGHRS; CDR2 reads YFSETQ. CDR3 length: 15 amino acids. In DNA form, the CDR3 reads TGCGCCAGCAGCCCAACAGGGGGCAGGAATGAAAAACTGTTTTTT. This codes for CASSPTGGRNEKLFF.

This clone was seen a few times. The V call is TRBV29-1, the J call TRBJ2-5; possible D gene TRBD2, 6 bases. The V end lost 6 bases, the J end lost 2 bases, and 13 bases lay between the germline ends. The CDR3 is 13 residues long. The germline V gene has CDR1 SQVTM and CDR2 ANQGSEA. The CDR3 spells CSVGTGTQETQYF. The CDR3 coding sequence is TGCAGCGTAGGGACTGGAACGCAAGAGACCCAGTACTTC.

The chain couples TRBV6-5 to TRBJ1-2, with D maybe TRBD1 (5 bases). The CDR3 length is 14 residues. CDR1 and CDR2 (germline): MNHEY, SVGAGI. Trimming left V 3 bases short and J 2 bases short, with 10 bases between. CDR3 sequence: CASSYSDRNYGYTF. CDR3 DNA: TGTGCCAGCAGTTATTCCGACAGAAACTATGGCTACACCTTC.